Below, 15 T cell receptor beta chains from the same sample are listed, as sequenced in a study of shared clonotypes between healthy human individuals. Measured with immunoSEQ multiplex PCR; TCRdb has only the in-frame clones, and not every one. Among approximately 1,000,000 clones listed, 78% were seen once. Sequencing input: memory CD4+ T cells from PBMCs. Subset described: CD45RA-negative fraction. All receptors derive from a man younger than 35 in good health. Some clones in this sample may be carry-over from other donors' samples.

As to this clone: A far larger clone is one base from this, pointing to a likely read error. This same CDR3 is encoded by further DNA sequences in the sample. The CDR3 reads CASSVSTDTQYF. CDR3 coding DNA: TGTGCCAGCAGTGTTAGCACAGATACGCAGTATTTT. V and J are TRBV9 and TRBJ2-3; no clear D. V lost 5 bases and J lost 0, with 4 bases in between. Germline V gives CDR1 SGDLS, CDR2 YYNGEE. The CDR3 spans 12 residues.

The CDR3 DNA sequence: TGTGCCAGCAGTGGCAGCGAGTTAACCACAGATACGCAGTATTTT. Residues: CASSGSELTTDTQYF. This chain uses TRBV2 with TRBJ2-3; no firm D call. CDR1 is SNHLY and CDR2 is FYNNEI in the germline V gene. CDR3 length: 15 residues. V was clipped by 4 bases and J by 2 bases, with 13 bases between them. The full variable domain, rest sourced from reference TRBV2 and TRBJ2-3, is EPEVTQTPSHQVTQMGQEVILRCVPISNHLYFYWYRQILGQKVEFLVSFYNNEISEKSEIFDDQFSVERPDGSNFTLKIRSTKLEDSAMYFCASSGSELTTDTQYFGPGTRLTVL.

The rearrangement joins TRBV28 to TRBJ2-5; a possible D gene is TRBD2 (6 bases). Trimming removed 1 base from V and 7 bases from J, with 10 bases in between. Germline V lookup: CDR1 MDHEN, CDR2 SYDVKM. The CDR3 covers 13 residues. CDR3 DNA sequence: TGTGCCAGCAGTTTATCCCAGGGAGGGACCCAGTACTTC. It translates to CASSLSQGGTQYF.

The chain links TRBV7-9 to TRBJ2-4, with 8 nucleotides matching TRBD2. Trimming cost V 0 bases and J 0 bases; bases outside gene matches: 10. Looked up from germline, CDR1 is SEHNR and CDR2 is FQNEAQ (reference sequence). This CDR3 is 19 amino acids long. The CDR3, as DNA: TGTGCCAGCAGCTTAGCCTTCGGATCTAGCGGGCTAGCCAAAAACATTCAGTACTTC. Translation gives CASSLAFGSSGLAKNIQYF.

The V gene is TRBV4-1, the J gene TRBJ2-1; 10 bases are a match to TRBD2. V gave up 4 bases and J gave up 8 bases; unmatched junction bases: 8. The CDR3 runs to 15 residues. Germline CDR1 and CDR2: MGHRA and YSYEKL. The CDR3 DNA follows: TGCGCCAGCAGCCGGCTAGCGGGAGCCCTGGATGAGCAGTTCTTC. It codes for CASSRLAGALDEQFF.

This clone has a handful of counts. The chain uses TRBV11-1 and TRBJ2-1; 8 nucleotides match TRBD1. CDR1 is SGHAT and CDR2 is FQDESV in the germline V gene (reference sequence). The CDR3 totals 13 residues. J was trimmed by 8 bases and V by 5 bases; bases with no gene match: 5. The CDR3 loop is CASSPDRGDEQFF. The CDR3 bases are TGTGCCAGCAGCCCCGACAGGGGTGATGAGCAGTTCTTC.

CDR3 bases: TGCGCCAGCAGCCAAGATCTTTCGACCGATACGCAGTATTTT. Amino acid sequence: CASSQDLSTDTQYF. This chain uses TRBV4-1 with TRBJ2-3; D not certain. V lost 0 bases and J lost 6, with 10 bases in between. This CDR3 is 14 amino acids long. CDR1 and CDR2 (germline): MGHRA, YSYEKL.

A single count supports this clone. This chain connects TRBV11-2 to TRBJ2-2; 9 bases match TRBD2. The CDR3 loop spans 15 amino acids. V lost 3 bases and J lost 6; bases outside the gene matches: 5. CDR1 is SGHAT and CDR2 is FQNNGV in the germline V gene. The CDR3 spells CASSFWREGPGELFF. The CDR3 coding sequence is TGTGCCAGCAGCTTCTGGCGGGAGGGCCCCGGGGAGCTGTTTTTT.

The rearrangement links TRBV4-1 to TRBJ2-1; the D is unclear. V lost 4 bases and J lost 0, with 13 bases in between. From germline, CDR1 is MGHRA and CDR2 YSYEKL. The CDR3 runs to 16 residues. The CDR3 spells CASSRAPSGSYNEQFF. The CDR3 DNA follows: TGCGCCAGCAGCCGAGCCCCTTCGGGCTCCTACAATGAGCAGTTCTTC.

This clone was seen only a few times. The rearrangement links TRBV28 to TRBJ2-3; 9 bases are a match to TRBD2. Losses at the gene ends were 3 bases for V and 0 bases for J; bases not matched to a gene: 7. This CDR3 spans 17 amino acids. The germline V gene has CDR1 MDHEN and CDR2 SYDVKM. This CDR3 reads CASSLRTSGLSTDTQYF. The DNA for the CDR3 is TGTGCCAGCAGTTTGCGCACTAGCGGGCTGAGCACAGATACGCAGTATTTT. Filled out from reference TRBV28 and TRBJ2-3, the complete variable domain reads DVKVTQSSRYLVKRTGEKVFLECVQDMDHENMFWYRQDPGLGLRLIYFSYDVKMKEKGDIPEGYSVSREKKERFSLILESASTNQTSMYLCASSLRTSGLSTDTQYFGPGTRLTVL.

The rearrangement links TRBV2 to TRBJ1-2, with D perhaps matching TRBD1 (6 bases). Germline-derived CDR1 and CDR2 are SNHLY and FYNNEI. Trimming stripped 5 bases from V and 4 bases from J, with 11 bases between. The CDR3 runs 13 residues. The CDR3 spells CASSQGQSYGYTF. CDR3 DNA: TGTGCCAGCAGTCAAGGACAGTCCTATGGCTACACCTTC. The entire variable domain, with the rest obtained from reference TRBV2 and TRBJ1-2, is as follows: EPEVTQTPSHQVTQMGQEVILRCVPISNHLYFYWYRQILGQKVEFLVSFYNNEISEKSEIFDDQFSVERPDGSNFTLKIRSTKLEDSAMYFCASSQGQSYGYTFGSGTRLTVV.

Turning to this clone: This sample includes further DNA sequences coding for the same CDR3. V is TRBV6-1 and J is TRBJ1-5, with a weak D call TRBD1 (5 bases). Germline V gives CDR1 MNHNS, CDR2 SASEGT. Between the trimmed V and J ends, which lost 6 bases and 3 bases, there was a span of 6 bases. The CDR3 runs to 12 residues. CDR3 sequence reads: CASRGPNQPQHF. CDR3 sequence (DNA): TGTGCCAGCAGGGGACCCAATCAGCCCCAGCATTTT.

CDR3 coding DNA: TGTGCCAGCAGTTATGCGGCGGGAGCCTACAATGAGCAGTTCTTC. Protein sequence: CASSYAAGAYNEQFF. J is TRBJ2-1 and V is TRBV6-5, with TRBD2 matching over 7 bases. J gave up 2 bases and V 3 bases, and 4 bases lay outside the gene matches. Germline CDR1 MNHEY, CDR2 SVGAGI. This CDR3 region has 15 residues.

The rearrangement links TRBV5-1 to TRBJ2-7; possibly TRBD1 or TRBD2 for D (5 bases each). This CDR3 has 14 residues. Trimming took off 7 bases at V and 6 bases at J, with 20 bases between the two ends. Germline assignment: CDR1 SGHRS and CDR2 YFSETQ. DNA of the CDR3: TGCGCCAGCTCCGGCGCAGGGTCGGAGGTCGAGCAGTACTTC. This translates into CASSGAGSEVEQYF. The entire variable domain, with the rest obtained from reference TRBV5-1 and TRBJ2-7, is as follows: KAGVTQTPRYLIKTRGQQVTLSCSPISGHRSVSWYQQTPGQGLQFLFEYFSETQRNKGNFPGRFSGRQFSNSRSEMNVSTLELGDSALYLCASSGAGSEVEQYFGPGTRLTVT.

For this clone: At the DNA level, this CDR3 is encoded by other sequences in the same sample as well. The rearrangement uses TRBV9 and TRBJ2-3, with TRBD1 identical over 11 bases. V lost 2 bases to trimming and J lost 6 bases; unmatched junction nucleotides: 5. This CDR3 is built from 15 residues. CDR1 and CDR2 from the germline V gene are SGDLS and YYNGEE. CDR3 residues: CASSVRDRGTDTQYF. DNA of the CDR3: TGTGCCAGCAGCGTCCGGGACAGGGGGACGGATACGCAGTATTTT.